Listed below are T cell receptor beta chains from one sample, sequenced in a study of blood T cell repertoires in COVID-19. The data were produced by immunoSEQ multiplex PCR, yet TCRdb's version contains in-frame clones alone and is incomplete. The table includes some 450,000 clones, about 91% detected once. Material for sequencing was peripheral blood. Receptors originate from a woman aged 45-65 years with COVID-19, enrolled during active disease. Both conserved end residues are part of each CDR3. Each record gives: V gene, D gene, CDR3 length, clone size, J gene, CDR3 DNA, CDR3 protein. A D gene is named only where the DNA matches it firmly. Not all rows give a size; the values are once, few, many and, for expanded clones, a class.

V gene: TRBV7-8
D gene: TRBD1
CDR3 length: 16
clone size: -
J gene: TRBJ1-1
CDR3 DNA: TGTGCCAGCAGCTTAGTAACAGGGGGACAGAACACTGAAGCTTTCTTT
CDR3 protein: CASSLVTGGQNTEAFF

V gene: TRBV5-4
D gene: -
CDR3 length: 15
clone size: once
J gene: TRBJ1-1
CDR3 DNA: TGTGCCAGCAGCCAATTTACAGGGTTGAACACTGAAGCTTTCTTT
CDR3 protein: CASSQFTGLNTEAFF

V gene: TRBV5-1
D gene: TRBD2
CDR3 length: 16
clone size: -
J gene: TRBJ2-5
CDR3 DNA: TGCGCCAGCAGCTTCCAGCGGGGGCCGCGGGGGGAGACCCAGTACTTC
CDR3 protein: CASSFQRGPRGETQYF

V gene: TRBV25-1
D gene: -
CDR3 length: 14
clone size: -
J gene: TRBJ2-2
CDR3 DNA: TGTGCCAGCAGTGACCCCCAGGACACCGGGGAGCTGTTTTTT
CDR3 protein: CASSDPQDTGELFF

V gene: TRBV18
D gene: -
CDR3 length: 14
clone size: -
J gene: TRBJ1-4
CDR3 DNA: TGTGCCAGCTCACGCAGCCGGGAGGGTGAAAAACTGTTTTTT
CDR3 protein: CASSRSREGEKLFF

V gene: TRBV9
D gene: -
CDR3 length: 15
clone size: -
J gene: TRBJ2-2
CDR3 DNA: TGTGCCAGCAGCTCTCCCAGGGGGAACACCGGGGAGCTGTTTTTT
CDR3 protein: CASSSPRGNTGELFF

V gene: TRBV6-2/TRBV6-3
D gene: TRBD2
CDR3 length: 20
clone size: -
J gene: TRBJ2-3
CDR3 DNA: TGTGCCAGCAGTTACGGCCTAGCGGGGGGCGAAGTTCTCAGCACAGATACGCAGTATTTT
CDR3 protein: CASSYGLAGGEVLSTDTQYF

V gene: TRBV6-1
D gene: -
CDR3 length: 12
clone size: -
J gene: TRBJ1-2
CDR3 DNA: TGTGCCAGCAGTGAGAGAGACTATGGCTACACCTTC
CDR3 protein: CASSERDYGYTF

V gene: TRBV11-3
D gene: -
CDR3 length: 13
clone size: -
J gene: TRBJ2-2
CDR3 DNA: TGTGCCAGCAGCTTCGGGAGAATCGGGGAGCTGTTTTTT
CDR3 protein: CASSFGRIGELFF

V gene: TRBV7-6
D gene: -
CDR3 length: 13
clone size: -
J gene: TRBJ2-1
CDR3 DNA: TGTGCCAGCAGCTTGGGACTCAACAATGAGCAGTTCTTC
CDR3 protein: CASSLGLNNEQFF

V gene: TRBV5-1
D gene: -
CDR3 length: 18
clone size: -
J gene: TRBJ2-7
CDR3 DNA: TGCGCCAGCAGCTTGTTAACAGGGGACTCGACCTCCTCCTACGAGCAGTACTTC
CDR3 protein: CASSLLTGDSTSSYEQYF

V gene: TRBV6-1
D gene: -
CDR3 length: 14
clone size: -
J gene: TRBJ1-2
CDR3 DNA: TGTGCCAGCAGTGAAGCGCTTCTACTAGGTGGCTACACCTTC
CDR3 protein: CASSEALLLGGYTF

V gene: TRBV3-1/TRBV3-2
D gene: -
CDR3 length: 13
clone size: -
J gene: TRBJ2-7
CDR3 DNA: TGTGCCAGCAGCCAAGAGGCCCCCTACGAGCAGTACTTC
CDR3 protein: CASSQEAPYEQYF

V gene: TRBV25-1
D gene: -
CDR3 length: 14
clone size: -
J gene: TRBJ2-3
CDR3 DNA: TGTGCCAGTCGGGACACTCACGGCACAGATACGCAGTATTTT
CDR3 protein: CASRDTHGTDTQYF

V gene: TRBV27
D gene: -
CDR3 length: 17
clone size: -
J gene: TRBJ2-6
CDR3 DNA: TGTGCCAGCAAAGAGGGGGGGCTCTCGTCTGGGGCCAACGTCCTGACTTTC
CDR3 protein: CASKEGGLSSGANVLTF

V gene: TRBV5-8
D gene: -
CDR3 length: 14
clone size: -
J gene: TRBJ2-1
CDR3 DNA: TGTGCCAGCAGCTTGGGTGGAGGGCACAATGAGCAGTTCTTC
CDR3 protein: CASSLGGGHNEQFF

V gene: TRBV7-9
D gene: -
CDR3 length: 15
clone size: -
J gene: TRBJ1-1
CDR3 DNA: TGTGCCAGCAGCGACCGGGGAGGAATTGACACTGAAGCTTTCTTT
CDR3 protein: CASSDRGGIDTEAFF

V gene: TRBV25-1
D gene: TRBD1
CDR3 length: 18
clone size: -
J gene: TRBJ2-2
CDR3 DNA: TGTGCCAGCAGTGAATTAAAGGCCGGGACAGGGTTTCCAGGGGAGCTGTTTTTT
CDR3 protein: CASSELKAGTGFPGELFF

V gene: TRBV19
D gene: -
CDR3 length: 12
clone size: once
J gene: TRBJ1-6
CDR3 DNA: TGTGCCAGTAGGGTTGGAGATTCACCCCTCCACTTT
CDR3 protein: CASRVGDSPLHF

V gene: TRBV28
D gene: TRBD1
CDR3 length: 14
clone size: -
J gene: TRBJ1-5
CDR3 DNA: TGTGCCAGCAGTGGGACAGGGGGCAATCAGCCCCAGCATTTT
CDR3 protein: CASSGTGGNQPQHF

V gene: TRBV9
D gene: TRBD2
CDR3 length: 16
clone size: -
J gene: TRBJ2-1
CDR3 DNA: TGTGCCAGCAGCGACGGGCCCAGCGGGGAGTACAATGAGCAGTTCTTC
CDR3 protein: CASSDGPSGEYNEQFF

V gene: TRBV30
D gene: -
CDR3 length: 14
clone size: -
J gene: TRBJ1-2
CDR3 DNA: TGTGCCTGGAGTGTACTGGTAGGGGACTATGGCTACACCTTC
CDR3 protein: CAWSVLVGDYGYTF

V gene: TRBV6-5
D gene: -
CDR3 length: 12
clone size: once
J gene: TRBJ1-4
CDR3 DNA: TGTGCCACCGGGACTGGGGGTGAAAAACTGTTTTTT
CDR3 protein: CATGTGGEKLFF

V gene: TRBV6-5
D gene: -
CDR3 length: 11
clone size: -
J gene: TRBJ1-2
CDR3 DNA: TGTGCCAGCAAGAGCCTCTATGGCTACACCTTC
CDR3 protein: CASKSLYGYTF

V gene: TRBV29-1
D gene: -
CDR3 length: 13
clone size: -
J gene: TRBJ2-5
CDR3 DNA: TGCAGCGTTGAAGAGCGGGGACTGATAACCCAGTACTTC
CDR3 protein: CSVEERGLITQYF

V gene: TRBV12-3/TRBV12-4
D gene: -
CDR3 length: 13
clone size: -
J gene: TRBJ1-1
CDR3 DNA: TGTGCCAGCAGCTCGGGTCCTGTCACTGAAGCTTTCTTT
CDR3 protein: CASSSGPVTEAFF

V gene: TRBV18
D gene: TRBD1
CDR3 length: 15
clone size: -
J gene: TRBJ1-6
CDR3 DNA: TGTGCCAGCTCACCAGGACCAGGGGGACAATTTCCCCTCCACTTT
CDR3 protein: CASSPGPGGQFPLHF

V gene: TRBV24-1
D gene: -
CDR3 length: 13
clone size: -
J gene: TRBJ2-2
CDR3 DNA: TGTGCCACCTATGATACTTACACCGGGGAGCTGTTTTTT
CDR3 protein: CATYDTYTGELFF

V gene: TRBV24-1
D gene: -
CDR3 length: 14
clone size: -
J gene: TRBJ2-1
CDR3 DNA: TGTGCCACCAGTGATTCGTTCCCCAGCAATGAGCAGTTCTTC
CDR3 protein: CATSDSFPSNEQFF

V gene: TRBV2
D gene: -
CDR3 length: 13
clone size: -
J gene: TRBJ1-2
CDR3 DNA: TGTGCCAGCACTGAGGGAGGGGACTATGGCTACACCTTC
CDR3 protein: CASTEGGDYGYTF

V gene: TRBV15
D gene: TRBD1
CDR3 length: 14
clone size: -
J gene: TRBJ1-4
CDR3 DNA: TGTGCCACCAGCAGGGACAGGGGGGAGGAAAAACTGTTTTTT
CDR3 protein: CATSRDRGEEKLFF

V gene: TRBV6-5
D gene: TRBD1
CDR3 length: 15
clone size: -
J gene: TRBJ1-5
CDR3 DNA: TGTGCCAGCAGTCGGACAGGGGGGGGCAATCAGCCCCAGCATTTT
CDR3 protein: CASSRTGGGNQPQHF

V gene: TRBV24-1
D gene: -
CDR3 length: 15
clone size: -
J gene: TRBJ2-2
CDR3 DNA: TGTGCCACCAGTGATGAGACAGGACCCACCGGGGAGCTGTTTTTT
CDR3 protein: CATSDETGPTGELFF

V gene: TRBV5-1
D gene: TRBD1
CDR3 length: 15
clone size: -
J gene: TRBJ2-5
CDR3 DNA: TGCGCCAGCAGCTCCGTCGGGACAGGCCAAGAGACCCAGTACTTC
CDR3 protein: CASSSVGTGQETQYF

V gene: TRBV6-5
D gene: -
CDR3 length: 16
clone size: -
J gene: TRBJ1-2
CDR3 DNA: TGTGCCAGCAGTTACTCGCAAAGGGGCGAGACCCATGGCTACACCTTC
CDR3 protein: CASSYSQRGETHGYTF

V gene: TRBV13
D gene: -
CDR3 length: 16
clone size: -
J gene: TRBJ1-1
CDR3 DNA: TGTGCCAGCAGCAAAGTGGGGCTCGGCAGGGGTACTGAAGCTTTCTTT
CDR3 protein: CASSKVGLGRGTEAFF

V gene: TRBV7-9
D gene: -
CDR3 length: 11
clone size: -
J gene: TRBJ2-2
CDR3 DNA: TGTGCCAGCAGCTTCGTCGGGGAGCTGTTTTTT
CDR3 protein: CASSFVGELFF

V gene: TRBV6-6
D gene: TRBD1
CDR3 length: 12
clone size: -
J gene: TRBJ2-3
CDR3 DNA: TGTGCCGCTCTCCGGGACAGTGATACGCAGTATTTT
CDR3 protein: CAALRDSDTQYF

V gene: TRBV5-1
D gene: TRBD1
CDR3 length: 14
clone size: -
J gene: TRBJ1-4
CDR3 DNA: TGCGCCAGCAGCTCGGGACAGATGGGGGAAAAACTGTTTTTT
CDR3 protein: CASSSGQMGEKLFF

V gene: TRBV3-1/TRBV3-2
D gene: -
CDR3 length: 15
clone size: -
J gene: TRBJ1-4
CDR3 DNA: TGTGCCAGCAGCCAAGGTAGTCAGCGGGGCGAAAAACTGTTTTTT
CDR3 protein: CASSQGSQRGEKLFF

V gene: TRBV7-9
D gene: -
CDR3 length: 16
clone size: -
J gene: TRBJ2-2
CDR3 DNA: TGTGCCAGCAGCTTTGCAGGCGTGCTCGTCACCGGGGAGCTGTTTTTT
CDR3 protein: CASSFAGVLVTGELFF

V gene: TRBV5-8
D gene: -
CDR3 length: 14
clone size: -
J gene: TRBJ2-3
CDR3 DNA: TGTGCCAGCAGCTGGAGGGACCCCACAGATACGCAGTATTTT
CDR3 protein: CASSWRDPTDTQYF

V gene: TRBV6-5
D gene: TRBD2
CDR3 length: 15
clone size: few
J gene: TRBJ2-7
CDR3 DNA: TGTGCCAGCAGTTACAGGCTAGCGGGCTCCTACGAGCAGTACTTC
CDR3 protein: CASSYRLAGSYEQYF

V gene: TRBV6-5
D gene: TRBD1
CDR3 length: 12
clone size: -
J gene: TRBJ2-7
CDR3 DNA: TGTGCCAGCAGAACAGGGGAGAGGGAGCAGTACTTC
CDR3 protein: CASRTGEREQYF

V gene: TRBV3-1/TRBV3-2
D gene: -
CDR3 length: 17
clone size: -
J gene: TRBJ1-1
CDR3 DNA: TGTGCCAGCAGCCAAGTGGCAGGAACCATGAGAAACACTGAAGCTTTCTTT
CDR3 protein: CASSQVAGTMRNTEAFF

V gene: TRBV18
D gene: TRBD1
CDR3 length: 13
clone size: -
J gene: TRBJ1-2
CDR3 DNA: TGTGCCAGCTCAGGCTCACAGGGGAATGGCTACACCTTC
CDR3 protein: CASSGSQGNGYTF

V gene: TRBV27
D gene: TRBD1
CDR3 length: 18
clone size: -
J gene: TRBJ1-4
CDR3 DNA: TGTGCCAGCAGTTCCCCGAAGACAGGGGGCTTGCCTAATGAAAAACTGTTTTTT
CDR3 protein: CASSSPKTGGLPNEKLFF

V gene: TRBV5-4
D gene: -
CDR3 length: 15
clone size: -
J gene: TRBJ2-1
CDR3 DNA: TGTGCCAGCAGCCCCCGAGGGGGGGCGGCCAATGAGCAGTTCTTC
CDR3 protein: CASSPRGGAANEQFF

V gene: TRBV6-6
D gene: -
CDR3 length: 13
clone size: -
J gene: TRBJ2-5
CDR3 DNA: TGTGCCAGCAGTTTAATCCGGGAAGAGACCCAGTACTTC
CDR3 protein: CASSLIREETQYF

V gene: TRBV28
D gene: -
CDR3 length: 13
clone size: many
J gene: TRBJ1-2
CDR3 DNA: TGTGCCAGCAGTTTAAGCCAGGCTTATGGCTACACCTTC
CDR3 protein: CASSLSQAYGYTF